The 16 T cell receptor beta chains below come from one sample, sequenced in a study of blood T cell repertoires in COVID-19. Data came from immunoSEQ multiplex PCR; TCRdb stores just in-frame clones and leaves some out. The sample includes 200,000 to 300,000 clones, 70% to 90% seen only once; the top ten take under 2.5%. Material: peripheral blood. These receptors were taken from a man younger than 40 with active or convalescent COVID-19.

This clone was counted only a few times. CDR3 sequence: CASSARAGGGYTF. In nucleotides, the CDR3 is TGCGCCAGCAGTGCGCGGGCTGGTGGCGGCTACACCTTC. The rearrangement links TRBV10-1 to TRBJ1-2; D unresolved. The germline V and J ends were trimmed by 4 bases and 8 bases, with 14 bases remaining between them. CDR3 length: 13 amino acids. CDR1 WNHNN and CDR2 SYGVQD come from the germline V gene (reference sequence).

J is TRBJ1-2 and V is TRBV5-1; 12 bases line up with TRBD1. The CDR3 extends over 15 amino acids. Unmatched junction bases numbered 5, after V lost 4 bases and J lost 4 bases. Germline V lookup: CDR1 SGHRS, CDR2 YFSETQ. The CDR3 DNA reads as TGCGCCAGCAGCCCGGGACAGGGGGCGTCCTATGGCTACACCTTC. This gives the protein CASSPGQGASYGYTF. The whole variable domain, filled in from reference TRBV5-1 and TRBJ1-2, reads KAGVTQTPRYLIKTRGQQVTLSCSPISGHRSVSWYQQTPGQGLQFLFEYFSETQRNKGNFPGRFSGRQFSNSRSEMNVSTLELGDSALYLCASSPGQGASYGYTFGSGTRLTVV.

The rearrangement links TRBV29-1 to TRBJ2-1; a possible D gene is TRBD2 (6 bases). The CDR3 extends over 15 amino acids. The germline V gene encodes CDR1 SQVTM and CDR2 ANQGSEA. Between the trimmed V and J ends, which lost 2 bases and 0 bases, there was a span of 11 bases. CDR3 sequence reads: CSVERRDSSYNEQFF. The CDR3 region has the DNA TGCAGCGTTGAACGCCGGGACTCCTCCTACAATGAGCAGTTCTTC.

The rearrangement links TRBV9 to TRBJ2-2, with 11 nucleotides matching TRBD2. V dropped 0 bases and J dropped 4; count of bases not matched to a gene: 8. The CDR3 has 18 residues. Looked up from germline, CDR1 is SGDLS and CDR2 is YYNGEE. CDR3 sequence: CASSVGGLAGGRTGELFF. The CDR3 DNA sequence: TGTGCCAGCAGCGTAGGGGGCCTAGCGGGGGGCCGCACCGGGGAGCTGTTTTTT.

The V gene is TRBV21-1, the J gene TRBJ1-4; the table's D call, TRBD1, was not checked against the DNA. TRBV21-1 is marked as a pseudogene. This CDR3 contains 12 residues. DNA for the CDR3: TGTGCCAGGGACAGGGGTAATGAAAAACTGTTTTTT. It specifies CARDRGNEKLFF.

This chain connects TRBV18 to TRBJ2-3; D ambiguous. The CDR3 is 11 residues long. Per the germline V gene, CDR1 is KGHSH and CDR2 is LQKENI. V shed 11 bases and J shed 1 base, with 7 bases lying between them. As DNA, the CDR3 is TGTGCCGGCCTTGGCACAGATACGCAGTATTTT. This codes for CAGLGTDTQYF.

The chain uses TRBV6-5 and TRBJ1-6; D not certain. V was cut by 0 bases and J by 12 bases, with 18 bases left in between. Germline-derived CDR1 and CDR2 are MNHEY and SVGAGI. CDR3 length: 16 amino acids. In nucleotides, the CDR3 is TGTGCCAGCAGTTACTCGACTGTCTATGGGAGCCGACCCCTCCACTTT. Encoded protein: CASSYSTVYGSRPLHF.

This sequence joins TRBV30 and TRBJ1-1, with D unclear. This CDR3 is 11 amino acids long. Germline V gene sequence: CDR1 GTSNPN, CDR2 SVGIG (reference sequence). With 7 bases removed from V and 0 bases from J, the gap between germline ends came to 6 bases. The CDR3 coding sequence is TGTGCCTTCACATTGAACACTGAAGCTTTCTTT. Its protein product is CAFTLNTEAFF.

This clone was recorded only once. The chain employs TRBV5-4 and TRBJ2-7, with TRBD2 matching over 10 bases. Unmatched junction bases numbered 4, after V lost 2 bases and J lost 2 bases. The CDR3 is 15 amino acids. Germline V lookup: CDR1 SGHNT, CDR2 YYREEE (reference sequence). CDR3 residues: CASSLVLAGAYEQYF. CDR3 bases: TGTGCCAGCAGCTTAGTCCTAGCGGGGGCCTACGAGCAGTACTTC.

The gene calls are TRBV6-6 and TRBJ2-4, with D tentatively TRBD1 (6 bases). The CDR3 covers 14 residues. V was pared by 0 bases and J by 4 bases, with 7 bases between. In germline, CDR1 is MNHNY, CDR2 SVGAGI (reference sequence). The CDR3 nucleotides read TGTGCCAGCAGTTACTCCCAGGGGAAAAACATTCAGTACTTC. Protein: CASSYSQGKNIQYF.

As DNA, the CDR3 is TGTGCCTGGAGTGTATTCCCCTCCACGGGACAGGGGTGGGAGACCCAGTACTTC. As protein: CAWSVFPSTGQGWETQYF. The V and J genes are TRBV30 and TRBJ2-5; 10 bases fit TRBD1. Germline V gene lookup returns CDR1 GTSNPN and CDR2 SVGIG (reference sequence). The V and J ends lost 0 bases and 5 bases, in that order; junction bases with no gene match: 15. CDR3 size: 18 residues.

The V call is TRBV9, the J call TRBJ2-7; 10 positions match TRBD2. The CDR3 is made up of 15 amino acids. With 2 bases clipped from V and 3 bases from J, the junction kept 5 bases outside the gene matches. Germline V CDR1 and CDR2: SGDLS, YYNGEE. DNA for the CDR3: TGTGCCAGCAGCGTCACTAGCGGGGTTGGCTACGAGCAGTACTTC. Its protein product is CASSVTSGVGYEQYF.

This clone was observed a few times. The CDR3 sequence: CASRGETGTGNEQFF. Here the CDR3 DNA reads TGTGCCAGCAGGGGAGAGACAGGGACGGGCAATGAGCAGTTCTTC. The J gene is TRBJ2-1, the V gene TRBV6-5; 7 bases agree with TRBD1. The CDR3 has 15 amino acids. The germline V gene has CDR1 MNHEY and CDR2 SVGAGI. Trimming took 6 bases from V and 6 from J; bases not matched to a gene: 11.

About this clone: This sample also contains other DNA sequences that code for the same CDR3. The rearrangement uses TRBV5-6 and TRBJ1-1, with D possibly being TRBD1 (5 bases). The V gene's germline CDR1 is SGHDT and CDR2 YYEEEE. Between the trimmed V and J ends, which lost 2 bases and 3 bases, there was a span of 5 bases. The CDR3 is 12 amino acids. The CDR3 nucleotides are TGTGCCAGCAGCTTAGGGGACACTGAAGCTTTCTTT. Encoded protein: CASSLGDTEAFF. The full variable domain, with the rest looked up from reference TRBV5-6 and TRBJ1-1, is DAGVTQSPTHLIKTRGQQVTLRCSPKSGHDTVSWYQQALGQGPQFIFQYYEEEERQRGNFPDRFSGHQFPNYSSELNVNALLLGDSALYLCASSLGDTEAFFGQGTRLTVV.

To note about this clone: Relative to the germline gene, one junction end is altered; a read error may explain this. The CDR3, as DNA: TGTGCCAGCAGTGTTAGCGGGGGGCTGCACAACTCTCTCTTC. It specifies CASSVSGGLHNSLF. The V call is TRBV2, the J call TRBJ2-7; TRBD2 agrees at 10 bases. There are 14 residues in the CDR3. The germline gives CDR1 SNHLY, CDR2 FYNNEI.

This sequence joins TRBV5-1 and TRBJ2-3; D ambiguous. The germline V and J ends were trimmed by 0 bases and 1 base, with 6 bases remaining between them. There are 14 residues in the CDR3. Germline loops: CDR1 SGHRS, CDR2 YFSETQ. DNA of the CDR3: TGCGCCAGCAGCTTGGCCCTCGGCACAGATACGCAGTATTTT. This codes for CASSLALGTDTQYF.